This T cell receptor beta chain was sequenced during a study of T cell responses to AZD1222 COVID-19 vaccine. Broader study findings: Across the whole spike, CD4 TCRs peaked at regions 160-218 and 743-854.

To note about this clone: Its specificity is not known.

Analyses pooled second doses at about 4 or about 12 weeks. CDR1 is KGHSH and CDR2 is LQKENI in the germline V gene. Trimming cost V 6 bases and J 0 bases; bases outside gene matches: 13. The CDR3 spans 18 residues. Data came from immunoSEQ multiplex PCR; TCRdb stores just in-frame clones and leaves some out. The sample includes 150,000 or so clones, 80% to 95% of them seen just once. Specimen: peripheral blood, collected 28 days after the second AZD1222 dose. The source of this sequence is an adult who received the AZD1222 COVID-19 vaccine. This rearrangement joins TRBV18 to TRBJ1-3, with 8 bases aligning to TRBD1. The CDR3 protein is CASSLQGDGIFSGNTIYF. The CDR3 DNA is TGTGCCAGCTCCCTACAGGGGGACGGAATTTTCTCTGGAAACACCATATATTTT.